This T cell receptor beta chain comes out of a study of cytomegalovirus exposure and HLA in healthy donors. A multiplex PCR was run with 60 Vbeta primers and 13 Jbeta primers. This table comes from immunoSEQ multiplex PCR, and its TCRdb copy is limited to in-frame clones, with some not included. The sample gives about 140,000 clones, about three quarters of which show up once; 1.3% is in the top ten. Germline trimming cut 0 bases from V and 4 bases from J; bases unmatched to any gene: 8. The CDR3 contains 16 residues. Per germline, CDR1 MNHEY and CDR2 SVGAGI. This clonotype was obtained from a woman aged 40 to 50 in good health and CMV-seronegative. The material sequenced was PBMCs. V is TRBV6-5 and J is TRBJ1-2, with 7 bases lining up with TRBD1. Here the CDR3 DNA reads TGTGCCAGCAGTTACTCTCGTAGGGGGCGCGCCTATGGCTACACCTTC. It is translated as CASSYSRRGRAYGYTF.